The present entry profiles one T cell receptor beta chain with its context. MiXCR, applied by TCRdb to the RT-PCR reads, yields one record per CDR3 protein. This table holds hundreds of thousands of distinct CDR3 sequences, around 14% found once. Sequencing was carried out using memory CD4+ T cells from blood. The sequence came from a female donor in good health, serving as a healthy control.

The DNA for the CDR3 is TGCGCCAGCAGCCAAGGCCCCAGGGCAGTGGGTAATGAAAAACTGTTTTTT. The encoded protein is CASSQGPRAVGNEKLFF. V usage is TRBV4-3 and J usage is TRBJ1-4; D might be TRBD1 (5 bases). The CDR3 covers 17 residues. Germline-derived CDR1 and CDR2 are LGHNA and YSLEER. V lost 1 base, J lost 4 bases, and 16 bases lay in between.